Below, 12 T cell receptor beta chains from the same sample are listed, as sequenced in a study of blood T cell repertoires in COVID-19. The assay was immunoSEQ multiplex PCR, and TCRdb's table has in-frame clones only and misses some. The sample holds just under 30,000 clones, approximately 87% seen once. Sequencing input: peripheral blood. Receptors were obtained from a human donor with active COVID-19. The donor label of this sample is uncertain.

This clone was recorded only once. J is TRBJ2-7 and V is TRBV28; 7 nucleotides line up with TRBD2. Looked up from germline, CDR1 is MDHEN and CDR2 is SYDVKM. CDR3 length: 15 residues. The V segment lost 3 bases and the J segment 3 bases; nucleotides outside the gene matches: 8. The CDR3 coding sequence is TGTGCCAGCAGTTTCCAGTTTTCTAGCGGCTACGAGCAGTACTTC. Translating it yields CASSFQFSSGYEQYF.

This clone was picked up one time. The chain combines TRBV7-6 with TRBJ1-3, with TRBD1 identical over 10 bases. This CDR3 region has 16 residues. The ends lost 1 base at V and 2 bases at J; junction bases unmatched: 2. From germline, CDR1 is SGHVS and CDR2 FNYEAQ. The CDR3 spells CASSLGGTGAGNTIYF. DNA for the CDR3: TGTGCCAGCAGCTTAGGGGGGACAGGGGCTGGAAACACCATATATTTT.

The chain employs TRBV28 and TRBJ2-7; D is uncertain. The CDR3 is 11 amino acids. Trimming stripped 3 bases from V and 4 bases from J, with 4 bases between. The germline V gene has CDR1 MDHEN and CDR2 SYDVKM. The CDR3 loop is CASSFSYEQYF. CDR3 in DNA: TGTGCCAGCAGTTTCTCTTACGAGCAGTACTTC. Variable domain in full (rest from reference TRBV28 and TRBJ2-7): DVKVTQSSRYLVKRTGEKVFLECVQDMDHENMFWYRQDPGLGLRLIYFSYDVKMKEKGDIPEGYSVSREKKERFSLILESASTNQTSMYLCASSFSYEQYFGPGTRLTVT.

This chain connects TRBV5-1 to TRBJ1-6; 7 nucleotides match TRBD1. Trimming removed 0 bases from V and 7 bases from J; junction bases left unmatched: 22. Germline V lookup: CDR1 SGHRS, CDR2 YFSETQ. This CDR3 spans 21 amino acids. The DNA for the CDR3 is TGCGCCAGCAGCTTGGCCTCTTACCCGGGACAGCAGTTTGGGCCGAATTCACCCCTCCACTTT. It specifies CASSLASYPGQQFGPNSPLHF.

The rearrangement links TRBV21-1 to TRBJ2-3; whether TRBD1, the table's D call, matches the DNA was not checked. TRBV21-1 is a documented pseudogene. The CDR3 is 16 residues long. CDR3 in amino acids: CASSKGTGGSTDTQYF. The CDR3 DNA is TGTGCCAGCAGCAAAGGGACAGGGGGCTCCACAGATACGCAGTATTTT.

The V gene is TRBV7-8, the J gene TRBJ2-5; D not resolved. The V gene's germline CDR1 is SGHVS and CDR2 FQNEAQ. V lost 6 bases to trimming and J lost 5 bases, with 16 bases between them. The CDR3 spans 14 residues. CDR3 region: CASREIGPGETQYF. CDR3 bases: TGTGCCAGCAGAGAGATCGGTCCCGGGGAGACCCAGTACTTC.

CDR3 sequence (DNA): TGTGCCAGCAGCTTAGACCCGGGGGGACAAGAGACCCAGTACTTC. It codes for CASSLDPGGQETQYF. This rearrangement joins TRBV11-3 to TRBJ2-5, with 7 bases aligning to TRBD2. CDR1 and CDR2 (germline): SGHNT, YENEEA. The CDR3 runs 15 residues. The J segment lost 2 bases and the V segment lost 0 bases, leaving 3 bases of the junction unmatched.

This clone has more than one count but fewer than ten. V is TRBV18 and J is TRBJ1-2, with 7 bases identical to TRBD1. V trimming: 3 bases; J trimming: 6 bases; junction bases outside the gene matches: 16. This CDR3 comprises 17 residues. Germline assignment: CDR1 KGHSH and CDR2 LQKENI. The CDR3: CASSPATGRPSGDGYTF. The DNA for the CDR3 is TGTGCCAGCTCACCGGCGACAGGGCGTCCTTCAGGCGATGGCTACACCTTC.

The chain carries TRBV2 and TRBJ2-3; 10 bases map to TRBD2. Per germline, CDR1 SNHLY and CDR2 FYNNEI. J lost 4 bases, V lost 4 bases, and 5 bases had no gene match. This CDR3 region has 15 residues. The CDR3 bases are TGTGCCAGCAGTGGATCGAGCGGGGGGGCAGATACGCAGTATTTT. Translation gives CASSGSSGGADTQYF. Full variable domain (outside the CDR3, taken from reference TRBV2 and TRBJ2-3): EPEVTQTPSHQVTQMGQEVILRCVPISNHLYFYWYRQILGQKVEFLVSFYNNEISEKSEIFDDQFSVERPDGSNFTLKIRSTKLEDSAMYFCASSGSSGGADTQYFGPGTRLTVL.

This sequence joins TRBV9 and TRBJ2-1; 7 bases align to TRBD1. The germline V gene has CDR1 SGDLS and CDR2 YYNGEE. The CDR3 is 16 residues long. Trimming removed 3 bases from V and 5 bases from J; junction bases left unmatched: 11. CDR3: CASSAFLVGTDNEQFF. The CDR3 region has the DNA TGTGCCAGCAGCGCCTTTCTCGTTGGGACAGACAATGAGCAGTTCTTC. The entire variable domain, with the rest obtained from reference TRBV9 and TRBJ2-1, is as follows: DSGVTQTPKHLITATGQRVTLRCSPRSGDLSVYWYQQSLDQGLQFLIQYYNGEERAKGNILERFSAQQFPDLHSELNLSSLELGDSALYFCASSAFLVGTDNEQFFGPGTRLTVL.

The V call is TRBV6-5, the J call TRBJ1-2; D is unclear. The V end was cut by 7 bases, the J end by 7 bases, with 19 bases between. Germline CDR1 is MNHEY and CDR2 is SVGAGI. The CDR3 is made up of 14 amino acids. The CDR3 here is CASTMAEALGGYTF. CDR3 nucleotides: TGTGCCAGCACTATGGCCGAGGCCCTGGGTGGCTACACCTTC.

In its sample, this clone was seen a few times. V gene TRBV5-1 combines with J gene TRBJ2-2; possibly TRBD2 for D (5 bases). The ends were cut back, 0 bases at V and 1 base at J, with 7 bases in the middle. CDR3 length equals 15 residues. Germline lookup yields CDR1 SGHRS and CDR2 YFSETQ. The DNA of the CDR3 is TGCGCCAGCAGCTTGGGAGGGCTGAACACCGGGGAGCTGTTTTTT. As protein: CASSLGGLNTGELFF.